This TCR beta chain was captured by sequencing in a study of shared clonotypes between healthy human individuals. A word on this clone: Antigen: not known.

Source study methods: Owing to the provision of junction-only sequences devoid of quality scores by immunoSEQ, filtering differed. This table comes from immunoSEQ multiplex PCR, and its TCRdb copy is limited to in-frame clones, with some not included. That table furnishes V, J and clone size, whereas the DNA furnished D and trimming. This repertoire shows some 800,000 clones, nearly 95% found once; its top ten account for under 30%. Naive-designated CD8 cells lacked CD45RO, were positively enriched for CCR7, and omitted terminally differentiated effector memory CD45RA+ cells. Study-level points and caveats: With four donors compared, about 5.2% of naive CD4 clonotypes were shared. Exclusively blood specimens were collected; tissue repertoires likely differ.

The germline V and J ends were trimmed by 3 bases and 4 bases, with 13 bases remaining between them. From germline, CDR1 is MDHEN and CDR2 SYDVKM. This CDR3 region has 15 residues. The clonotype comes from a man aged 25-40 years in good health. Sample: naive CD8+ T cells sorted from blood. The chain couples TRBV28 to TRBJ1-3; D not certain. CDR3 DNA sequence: TGTGCCAGCAGTTTTCCCGCGGGGATCGGAAACACCATATATTTT. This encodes CASSFPAGIGNTIYF.